These 12 T cell receptor beta chains share one sample of origin, sequenced in a study of regulatory T cells in long-lasting Graves disease. Arm-PCR with iRepertoire HTBI primers amplified the CDR3 regions for these TCR beta libraries. TCRdb re-called the multiplex PCR reads through MiXCR, storing one row per CDR3 protein. The table has about 420,000 distinct CDR3 sequences, about a sixth seen once; the top ten hold 20% to 25%. Time point described: newly diagnosed GD, antithyroid drugs for less than 3 months. The TCR library used RNA extracted from PBMCs. The sample was also reused in another study, on T cells in Graves' hyperthyroidism and ophthalmopathy.

The source material was peripheral blood mononuclear cells (PBMCs), sampled at new diagnosis, from a patient treated with antithyroid drugs. The receptors were sampled from a woman aged 18-29 years with Graves disease.

The rearrangement joins TRBV20-1 to TRBJ2-3; 9 positions match TRBD1. V was pared by 5 bases and J by 3 bases, with 3 bases of the junction left unmatched. Germline V lookup: CDR1 DFQATT, CDR2 SNEGSKA (reference sequence). This CDR3 is 13 amino acids long. The CDR3 loop reads CSAGGQGTDTQYF. CDR3 nucleotide sequence: TGCAGTGCTGGGGGACAGGGAACAGATACGCAGTATTTT.

A word on this clonotype: It is likely a read error, because the conserved phenylalanine at the end of the CDR3 is missing. The DNA is left out, because the CDR3 cannot be placed on it with certainty; the CDR3 is given as TCRdb lists it. The chain's CDR3 is CASSADSKM. The gene calls are TRBV7-9 and TRBJ2-3; the D call of TRBD1 is as the table states it, not checked on the DNA. CDR1 and CDR2 from the germline V gene are SEHNR and FQNEAQ (reference sequence). The CDR3 comprises 9 residues, both ends counted.

Ten or more counts support this clonotype. The chain employs TRBV28 and TRBJ2-7; D is unclear. CDR3 length: 12 amino acids. Trimming shortened V by 8 bases and J by 4 bases, and 12 bases separated the two germline ends. Germline CDR1 is MDHEN and CDR2 is SYDVKM. CDR3 nucleotide sequence: TGTGCCAGCCGACGGACCGTTTACGAGCAGTACTTC. Its protein product is CASRRTVYEQYF.

This clonotype showed up many times. The V call is TRBV28, the J call TRBJ2-2; 7 bases are a match to TRBD2. CDR3 length equals 20 residues. The J segment lost 3 bases and the V segment lost 2 bases, leaving 18 bases of the junction unmatched. In germline, CDR1 is MDHEN, CDR2 SYDVKM. CDR3 in amino acids: CASSLRSQWAGRADTGELFF. Here the CDR3 DNA reads TGTGCCAGCAGTTTAAGGAGCCAATGGGCGGGGAGGGCCGACACCGGGGAGCTGTTTTTT.

This clonotype was seen repeatedly, ten times or more. J is TRBJ2-3 and V is TRBV18; D is tentatively TRBD1 or TRBD2 (5 bases each). Germline V lookup: CDR1 KGHSH, CDR2 LQKENI. V lost 2 bases, J lost 4 bases, and 10 bases lay in between. The CDR3 sequence is 14 residues long. This CDR3 is CASSPVGVPDTQYF. The CDR3 DNA reads TGTGCCAGCTCACCAGTGGGGGTCCCAGATACGCAGTATTTT.

This chain connects TRBV30 to TRBJ2-2; 9 positions match TRBD1. This CDR3 is 14 amino acids long. Germline CDR1 reads GTSNPN; CDR2 reads SVGIG (reference sequence). V shed 4 bases and J 4 bases; nucleotides not matched to a gene: 4. The CDR3 loop reads CAWNRQGGTGELFF. The CDR3 DNA is TGTGCCTGGAACAGACAGGGGGGCACCGGGGAGCTGTTTTTT. The variable domain in full, completed from reference TRBV30 and TRBJ2-2, reads SQTIHQWPATLVQPVGSPLSLECTVEGTSNPNLYWYRQAAGRGLQLLFYSVGIGQISSEVPQNLSASRPQDRQFILSSKKLLLSDSGFYLCAWNRQGGTGELFFGEGSRLTVL.

CDR3: CASSESLARVAGELFF. In nucleotides, the CDR3 is TGTGCCAGCAGCGAATCTCTAGCGAGGGTTGCCGGGGAGCTGTTTTTT. The V call is TRBV7-8, the J call TRBJ2-2; TRBD2 is a possible D gene (6 bases). Germline V gene data show CDR1 as SGHVS and CDR2 as FQNEAQ. There are 16 residues in the CDR3. Trimming shortened V by 5 bases and J by 6 bases, and 19 bases separated the two germline ends.

This clonotype has more than one count but fewer than ten. The gene calls are TRBV5-1 and TRBJ1-1, with D perhaps matching TRBD1 (5 bases). The germline V gene has CDR1 SGHRS and CDR2 YFSETQ. The ends were cut back, 0 bases at V and 13 bases at J, with 10 bases in the middle. The CDR3 spans 11 residues. In DNA, the CDR3 is TGCGCCAGCAGCTTGGTAGGGGTGGATTTCTTT. Protein product: CASSLVGVDFF.

This clonotype was seen at least ten times. The gene calls are TRBV30 and TRBJ1-2; D gene ambiguous. The germline V gene encodes CDR1 GTSNPN and CDR2 SVGIG (reference sequence). Between the trimmed V and J ends, which lost 0 bases and 4 bases, there was a span of 9 bases. The CDR3 sequence is 13 residues long. The CDR3 DNA reads as TGTGCCTGGAGTGTAAGGCCGAGCTATGGCTACACCTTC. This sequence encodes CAWSVRPSYGYTF.

This clonotype was seen more than once but under ten times. The rearrangement joins TRBV7-2 to TRBJ1-5; unclear D gene. The V and J ends lost 1 base and 5 bases respectively, with 6 bases between them. CDR3 length: 13 residues. CDR1 and CDR2 from the germline V gene are SGHTA and FQGNSA. The CDR3 spells CASSLDVDQPQHF. The CDR3 coding sequence is TGTGCCAGCAGCTTAGATGTGGATCAGCCCCAGCATTTT.

This clonotype was counted at least ten times. V usage is TRBV7-2 and J usage is TRBJ2-1, with TRBD2 matching 14 bases. Germline lookup yields CDR1 SGHTA and CDR2 FQGNSA. V lost 5 bases and J lost 0; bases outside the gene matches: 3. This CDR3 comprises 17 residues. CDR3 DNA sequence: TGTGCCAGCAGCCTCGGGACTAGCGGGAGCTCCTACAATGAGCAGTTCTTC. Translation gives CASSLGTSGSSYNEQFF.

This sequence joins TRBV7-9 and TRBJ2-5; D is unresolved. The V gene lost 11 bases and the J gene lost 2 bases, with 12 bases spanning the gap. CDR1 and CDR2 from the germline V gene are SEHNR and FQNEAQ (reference sequence). The CDR3 is made up of 12 amino acids. CDR3: CADSSVQETQYF. In DNA, the CDR3 is TGTGCCGACTCAAGCGTACAAGAGACCCAGTACTTC.